This T cell receptor beta chain is from a study of early T cells in non-severe SARS-CoV-2 infection. In the study overall: Chains were unpaired, as sequencing was done on bulk RNA from unsorted whole blood. Study-level findings and limits: VDJdb matches were skewed toward anti-spike CD8 T cell responses.

Ten or more counts support this clonotype. Antigen unknown. Individual cDNA molecules were tagged with unique molecular identifiers, the study reported. Using its own MiXCR run on the 5' RACE reads, TCRdb lists one record per CDR3 protein. The sample carries 30,000 or so distinct CDR3 sequences, about 5.8% recorded once. Deletions cut 2 bases from V and 0 bases from J, with 8 bases between. This CDR3 is 15 amino acids long. This clonotype was sampled from an adult who was a healthcare worker with PCR-confirmed SARS-CoV-2 infection or an uninfected control (not recorded which). The chain has TRBV12-3 or TRBV12-4 and TRBJ2-1; D remains unclear. The specimen was whole blood. CDR3: CASSLYISSYNEQFF. CDR3 DNA: TGTGCCAGCAGTTTATACATCAGCTCCTACAATGAGCAGTTCTTC.